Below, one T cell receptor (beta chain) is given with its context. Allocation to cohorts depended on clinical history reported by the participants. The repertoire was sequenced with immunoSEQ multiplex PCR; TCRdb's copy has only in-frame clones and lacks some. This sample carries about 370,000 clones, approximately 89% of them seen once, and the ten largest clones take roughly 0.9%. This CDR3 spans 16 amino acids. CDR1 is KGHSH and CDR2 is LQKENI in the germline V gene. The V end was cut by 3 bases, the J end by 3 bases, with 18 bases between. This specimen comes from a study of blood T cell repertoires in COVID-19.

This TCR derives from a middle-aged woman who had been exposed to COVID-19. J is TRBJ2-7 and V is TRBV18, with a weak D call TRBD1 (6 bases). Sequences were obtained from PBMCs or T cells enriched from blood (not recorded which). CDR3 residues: CASSPIKAGASYEQYF. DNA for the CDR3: TGTGCCAGCTCACCGATCAAGGCAGGGGCAAGCTACGAGCAGTACTTC.